The present TCR beta chain was sequenced within a study of cytomegalovirus exposure and HLA in healthy donors. As for the donors, each was a healthy bone marrow donor. Findings and limits, study-wide: CMV serostatus stood as the only immune exposure information on hand. The majority of CMV-associated TCR beta chains were reported as apparently HLA-restricted in a later analysis. CMV antigen specificity was confirmed in vitro for a few CMV-associated chains.

To note about this clone: The antigen is not known.

With 60 Vbeta and 13 Jbeta primers, the PCR was carried out. The protocol was immunoSEQ multiplex PCR, while the TCRdb copy is restricted to in-frame clones and leaves out a portion. Among approximately 140,000 clones listed, approximately 82% were seen once. The V gene lost 6 bases and the J gene lost 6 bases, with 8 bases spanning the gap. Germline V gene lookup returns CDR1 MNHEY and CDR2 SVGAGI. This CDR3 contains 11 residues. The sample consisted of PBMCs. The TCR originated in a boy aged 2 to 10 in good health and CMV-seronegative. The chain links TRBV6-5 to TRBJ2-5, with D uncertain. The CDR3 is CASRERQTQYF. The DNA for the CDR3 is TGTGCCAGCAGGGAGCGTCAGACCCAGTACTTC.